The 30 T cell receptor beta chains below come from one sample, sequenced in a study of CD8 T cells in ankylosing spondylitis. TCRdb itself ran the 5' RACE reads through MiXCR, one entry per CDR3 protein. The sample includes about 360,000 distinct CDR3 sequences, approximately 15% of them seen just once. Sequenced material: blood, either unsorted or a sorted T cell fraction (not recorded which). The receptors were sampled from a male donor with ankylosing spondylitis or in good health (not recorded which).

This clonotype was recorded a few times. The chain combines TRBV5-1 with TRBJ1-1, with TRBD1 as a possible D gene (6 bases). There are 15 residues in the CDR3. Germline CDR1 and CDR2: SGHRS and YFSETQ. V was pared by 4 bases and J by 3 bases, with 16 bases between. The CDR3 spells CASSPRGLGYTEAFF. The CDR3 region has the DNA TGCGCCAGCAGCCCCCGGGGGCTGGGGTACACTGAAGCTTTCTTT.

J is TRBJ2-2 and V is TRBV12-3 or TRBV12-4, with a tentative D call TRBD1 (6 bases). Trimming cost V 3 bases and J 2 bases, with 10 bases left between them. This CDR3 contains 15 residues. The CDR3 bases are TGTGCCAGCAGTTTGCAGGGGCTAAACACCGGGGAGCTGTTTTTT. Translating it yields CASSLQGLNTGELFF.

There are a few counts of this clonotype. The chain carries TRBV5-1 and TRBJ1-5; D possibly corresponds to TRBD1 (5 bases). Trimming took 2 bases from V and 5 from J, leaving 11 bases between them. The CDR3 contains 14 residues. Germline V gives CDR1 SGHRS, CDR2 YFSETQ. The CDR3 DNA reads TGCGCCAGCAGCTTAGACAGTATCGATCAGCCCCAGCATTTT. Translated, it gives CASSLDSIDQPQHF.

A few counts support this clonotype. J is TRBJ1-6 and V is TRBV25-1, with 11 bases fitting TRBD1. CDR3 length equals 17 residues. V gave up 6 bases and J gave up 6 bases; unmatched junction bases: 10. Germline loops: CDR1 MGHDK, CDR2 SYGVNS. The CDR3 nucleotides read TGTGCCAGCAGCGCCCAGATGGGGACAGGGGGTAATTCACCCCTCCACTTT. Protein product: CASSAQMGTGGNSPLHF.

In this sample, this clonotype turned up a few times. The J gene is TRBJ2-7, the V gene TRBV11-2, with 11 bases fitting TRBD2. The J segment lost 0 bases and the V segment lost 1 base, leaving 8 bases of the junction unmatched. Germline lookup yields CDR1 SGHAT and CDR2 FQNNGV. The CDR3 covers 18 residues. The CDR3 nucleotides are TGTGCCAGCAGCTTAGGGACTAGCGGGTTCCAATTCTCCTACGAGCAGTACTTC. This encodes CASSLGTSGFQFSYEQYF.

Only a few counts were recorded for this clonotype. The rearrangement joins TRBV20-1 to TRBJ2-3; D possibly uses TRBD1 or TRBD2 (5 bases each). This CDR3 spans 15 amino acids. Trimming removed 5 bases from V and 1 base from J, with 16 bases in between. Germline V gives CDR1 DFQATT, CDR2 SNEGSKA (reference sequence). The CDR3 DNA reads TGCAGTGCTTCCCGACCAGGGACGGGCACAGATACGCAGTATTTT. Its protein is CSASRPGTGTDTQYF.

CDR3 nucleotides: TGTGCCAGCGCCCTGGGCCACGGACCCGGGGAGCTGTTTTTT. The encoded protein is CASALGHGPGELFF. V is TRBV6-1 and J is TRBJ2-2; D ambiguous. V was trimmed by 8 bases and J by 6 bases, leaving 16 bases between them. This CDR3 contains 14 residues. Germline CDR1 is MNHNS and CDR2 is SASEGT.

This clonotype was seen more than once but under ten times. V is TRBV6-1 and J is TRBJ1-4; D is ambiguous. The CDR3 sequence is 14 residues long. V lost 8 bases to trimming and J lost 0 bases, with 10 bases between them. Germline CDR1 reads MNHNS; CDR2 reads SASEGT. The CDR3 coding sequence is TGTGCCAGCCACCAACAGTCAACTAATGAAAAACTGTTTTTT. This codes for CASHQQSTNEKLFF.

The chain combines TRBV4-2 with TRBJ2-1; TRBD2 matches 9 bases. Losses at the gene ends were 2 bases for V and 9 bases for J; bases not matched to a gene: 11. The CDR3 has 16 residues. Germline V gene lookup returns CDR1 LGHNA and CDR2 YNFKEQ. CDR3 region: CASSQTPSGGSLEQFF. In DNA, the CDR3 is TGTGCCAGCAGCCAAACCCCGAGCGGGGGGTCCCTTGAGCAGTTCTTC.

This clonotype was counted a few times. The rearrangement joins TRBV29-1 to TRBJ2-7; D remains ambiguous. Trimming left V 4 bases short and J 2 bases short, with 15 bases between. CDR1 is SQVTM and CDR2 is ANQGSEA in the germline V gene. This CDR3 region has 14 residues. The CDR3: CSVGRGTTAYEQYF. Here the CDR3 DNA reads TGCAGCGTTGGAAGAGGAACAACGGCCTACGAGCAGTACTTC.

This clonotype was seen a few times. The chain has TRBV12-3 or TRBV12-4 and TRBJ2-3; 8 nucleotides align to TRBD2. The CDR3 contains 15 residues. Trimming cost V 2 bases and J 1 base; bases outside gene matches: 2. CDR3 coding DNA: TGTGCCAGCAGTTTAAGAGCGGGAGGCACAGATACGCAGTATTTT. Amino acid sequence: CASSLRAGGTDTQYF.

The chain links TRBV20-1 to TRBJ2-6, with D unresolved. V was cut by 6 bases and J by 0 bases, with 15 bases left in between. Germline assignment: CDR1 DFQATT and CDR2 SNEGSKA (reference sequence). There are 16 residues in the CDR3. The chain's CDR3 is CSAPADRPSGANVLTF. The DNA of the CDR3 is TGCAGTGCCCCGGCGGACCGCCCCTCTGGGGCCAACGTCCTGACTTTC.

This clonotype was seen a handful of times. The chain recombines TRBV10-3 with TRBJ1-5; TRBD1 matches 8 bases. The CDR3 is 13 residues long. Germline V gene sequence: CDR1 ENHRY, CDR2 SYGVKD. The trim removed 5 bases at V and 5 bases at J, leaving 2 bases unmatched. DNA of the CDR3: TGTGCCATCAGTCACAGGGGGGATCAGCCCCAGCATTTT. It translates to CAISHRGDQPQHF.

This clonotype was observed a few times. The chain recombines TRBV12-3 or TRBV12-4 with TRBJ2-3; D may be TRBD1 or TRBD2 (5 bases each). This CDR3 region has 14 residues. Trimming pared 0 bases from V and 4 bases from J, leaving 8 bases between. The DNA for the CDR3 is TGTGCCAGCAGTTTAGCGGGGACCGCAGATACGCAGTATTTT. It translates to CASSLAGTADTQYF.

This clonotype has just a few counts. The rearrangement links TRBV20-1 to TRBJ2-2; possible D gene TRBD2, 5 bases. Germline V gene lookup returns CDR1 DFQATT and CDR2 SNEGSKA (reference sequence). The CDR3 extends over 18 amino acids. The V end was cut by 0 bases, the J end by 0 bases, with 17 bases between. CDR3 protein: CSARDLGSGLANTGELFF. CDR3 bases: TGCAGTGCTAGAGATCTAGGGAGCGGCCTCGCGAACACCGGGGAGCTGTTTTTT.

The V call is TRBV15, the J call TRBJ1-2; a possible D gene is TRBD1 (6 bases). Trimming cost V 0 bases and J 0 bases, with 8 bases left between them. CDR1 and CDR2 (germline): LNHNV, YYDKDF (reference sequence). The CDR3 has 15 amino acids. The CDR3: CATSRDRTANYGYTF. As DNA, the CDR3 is TGTGCCACCAGCAGAGATCGGACAGCTAACTATGGCTACACCTTC. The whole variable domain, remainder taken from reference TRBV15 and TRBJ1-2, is DAMVIQNPRYQVTQFGKPVTLSCSQTLNHNVMYWYQQKSSQAPKLLFHYYDKDFNNEADTPDNFQSRRPNTSFCFLDIRSPGLGDTAMYLCATSRDRTANYGYTFGSGTRLTVV.

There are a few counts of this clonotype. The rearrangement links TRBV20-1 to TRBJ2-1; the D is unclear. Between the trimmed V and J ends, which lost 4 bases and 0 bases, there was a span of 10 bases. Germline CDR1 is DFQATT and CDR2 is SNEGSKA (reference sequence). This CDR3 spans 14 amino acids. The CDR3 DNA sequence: TGCAGTGCTAATTCCCCAAGCTCCTACAATGAGCAGTTCTTC. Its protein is CSANSPSSYNEQFF.

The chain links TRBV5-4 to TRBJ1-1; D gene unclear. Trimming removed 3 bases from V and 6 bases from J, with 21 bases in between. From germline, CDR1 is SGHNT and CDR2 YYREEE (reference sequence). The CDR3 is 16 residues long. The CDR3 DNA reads TGTGCCAGCAGCTCAAGTAAAGGAGTTTCCAAATCTGAAGCTTTCTTT. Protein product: CASSSSKGVSKSEAFF. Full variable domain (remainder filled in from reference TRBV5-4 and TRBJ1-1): ETGVTQSPTHLIKTRGQQVTLRCSSQSGHNTVSWYQQALGQGPQFIFQYYREEENGRGNFPPRFSGLQFPNYSSELNVNALELDDSALYLCASSSSKGVSKSEAFFGQGTRLTVV.

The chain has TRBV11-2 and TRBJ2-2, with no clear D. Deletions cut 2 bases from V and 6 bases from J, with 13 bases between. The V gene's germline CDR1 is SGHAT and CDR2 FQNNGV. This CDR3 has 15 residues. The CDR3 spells CASSLNMANAGELFF. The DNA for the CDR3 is TGTGCCAGCAGCTTAAACATGGCGAATGCCGGGGAGCTGTTTTTT.

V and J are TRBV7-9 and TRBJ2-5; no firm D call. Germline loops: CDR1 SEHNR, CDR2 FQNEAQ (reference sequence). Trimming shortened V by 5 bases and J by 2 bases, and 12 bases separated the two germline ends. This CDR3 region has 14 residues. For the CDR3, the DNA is TGTGCCAGCAGCGTCAGGACGGAGCAAGAGACCCAGTACTTC. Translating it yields CASSVRTEQETQYF.

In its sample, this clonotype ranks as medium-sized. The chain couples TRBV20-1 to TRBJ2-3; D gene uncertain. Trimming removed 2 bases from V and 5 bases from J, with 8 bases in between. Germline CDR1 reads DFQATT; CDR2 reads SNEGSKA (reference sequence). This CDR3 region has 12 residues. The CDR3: CSARPTLDTQYF. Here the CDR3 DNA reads TGCAGTGCTAGACCGACACTAGATACGCAGTATTTT.

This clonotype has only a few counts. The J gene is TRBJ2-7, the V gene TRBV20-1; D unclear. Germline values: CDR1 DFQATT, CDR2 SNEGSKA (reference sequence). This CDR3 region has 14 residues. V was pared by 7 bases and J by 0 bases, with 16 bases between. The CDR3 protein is CSVKGRPNSYEQYF. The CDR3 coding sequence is TGCAGTGTTAAGGGCAGGCCGAACTCCTACGAGCAGTACTTC.

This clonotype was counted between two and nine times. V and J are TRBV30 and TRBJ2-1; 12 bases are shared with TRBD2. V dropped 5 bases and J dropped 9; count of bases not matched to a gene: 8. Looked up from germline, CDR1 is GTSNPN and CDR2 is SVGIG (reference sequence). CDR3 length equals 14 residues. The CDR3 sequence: CAWDGLAGLGEQFF. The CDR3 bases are TGTGCCTGGGATGGACTAGCGGGACTGGGTGAGCAGTTCTTC.

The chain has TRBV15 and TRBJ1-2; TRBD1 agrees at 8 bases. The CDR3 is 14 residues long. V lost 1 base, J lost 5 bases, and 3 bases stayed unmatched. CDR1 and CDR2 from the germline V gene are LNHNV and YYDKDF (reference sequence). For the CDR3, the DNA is TGTGCCACCAGCAGAGGGACAGGGAGTTATGGCTACACCTTC. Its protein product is CATSRGTGSYGYTF.

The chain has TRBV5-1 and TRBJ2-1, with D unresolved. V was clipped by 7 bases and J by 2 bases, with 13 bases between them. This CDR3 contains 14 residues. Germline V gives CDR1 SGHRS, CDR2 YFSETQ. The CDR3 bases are TGCGCCAGCTCTCTGGCGCCTACCTACAATGAGCAGTTCTTC. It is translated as CASSLAPTYNEQFF.

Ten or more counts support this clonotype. In DNA, the CDR3 is TGTGCCAGCAGCTTAGGACCGGGGGATCAGCCCCAGCATTTT. Translated, it gives CASSLGPGDQPQHF. The chain couples TRBV7-9 to TRBJ1-5, with D possibly matching TRBD1 (5 bases). The germline gives CDR1 SEHNR, CDR2 FQNEAQ (reference sequence). Between the trimmed V and J ends, which lost 1 base and 5 bases, there was a span of 9 bases. This CDR3 comprises 14 residues.

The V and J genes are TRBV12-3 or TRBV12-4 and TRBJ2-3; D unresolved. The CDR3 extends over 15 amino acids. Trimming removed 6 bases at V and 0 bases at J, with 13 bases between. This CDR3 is CASSTTRTSTDTQYF. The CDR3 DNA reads TGTGCCAGCAGCACTACACGTACTAGCACAGATACGCAGTATTTT.

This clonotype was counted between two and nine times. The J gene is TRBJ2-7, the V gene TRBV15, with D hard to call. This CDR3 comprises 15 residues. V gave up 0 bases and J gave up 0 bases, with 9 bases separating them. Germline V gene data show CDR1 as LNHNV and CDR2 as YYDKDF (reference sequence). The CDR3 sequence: CATSREAANSYEQYF. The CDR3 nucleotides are TGTGCCACCAGCAGAGAGGCAGCCAACTCCTACGAGCAGTACTTC.

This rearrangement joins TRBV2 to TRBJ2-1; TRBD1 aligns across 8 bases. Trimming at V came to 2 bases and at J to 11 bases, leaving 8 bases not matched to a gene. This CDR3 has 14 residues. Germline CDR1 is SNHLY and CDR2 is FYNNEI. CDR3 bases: TGTGCCAGCAGTGAAACAGGACAGGGTCTCAAGCAGTTCTTC. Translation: CASSETGQGLKQFF. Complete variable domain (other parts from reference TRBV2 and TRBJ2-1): EPEVTQTPSHQVTQMGQEVILRCVPISNHLYFYWYRQILGQKVEFLVSFYNNEISEKSEIFDDQFSVERPDGSNFTLKIRSTKLEDSAMYFCASSETGQGLKQFFGPGTRLTVL.

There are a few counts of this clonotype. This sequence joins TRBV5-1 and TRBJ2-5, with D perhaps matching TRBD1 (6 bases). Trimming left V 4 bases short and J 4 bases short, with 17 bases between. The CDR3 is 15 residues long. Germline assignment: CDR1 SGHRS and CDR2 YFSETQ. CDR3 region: CASSPQGQWAETQYF. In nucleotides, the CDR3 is TGCGCCAGCAGCCCCCAAGGACAGTGGGCAGAGACCCAGTACTTC.